The clone carrying this T cell receptor (beta chain) was found a few times. Its antigen is as yet unknown. RNA transcripts were the template, and TCR beta CDR3 regions were amplified from them. HTBI-primed RT-PCR formed the first round, and a multiplex PCR formed the second. TCRdb fed the multiplex PCR reads into MiXCR, producing one record per CDR3 protein. The sample lists 300,000 or so distinct CDR3 sequences, around a sixth seen once, with approximately 13% in the top ten. No donor had other autoimmune disease, uncontrolled infection, pregnancy or lactation. A roughly 9.7 ml volume of fresh peripheral blood provided the PBMCs. This record belongs to a study of Graves' ophthalmopathy and Graves' hyperthyroidism. General study points: Built on 13 signatures, a model told ophthalmopathy apart from stable hyperthyroidism with about 91% sensitivity and 81.08% specificity. Blood samples also showed most expanded thyroid clonotypes exceeding 0.001 frequency.

With V trimmed by 1 base and J by 1 base, 4 bases remained unmatched. This CDR3 contains 15 residues. Germline CDR1 is MNHNS and CDR2 is SASEGT. The receptor comes from an adult man with Graves' ophthalmopathy. Sequencing input: peripheral blood. The rearrangement joins TRBV6-1 to TRBJ2-7, with 7 bases matching TRBD1. CDR3 DNA sequence: TGTGCCAGCAGTGAAGAGGGGGCTCAATCCTACGAGCAGTACTTC. Translation gives CASSEEGAQSYEQYF.